Shown below are 28 T cell receptor beta chains from a single sample sequenced in a study of blood T cell repertoires in COVID-19. This table comes from immunoSEQ multiplex PCR, and its TCRdb copy is limited to in-frame clones, with some not included. The data show some 64,000 clones, under 80% seen once. The sample comprised peripheral blood. Source of these receptors: a human donor in a cohort sampled during active COVID-19.

The chain is built from TRBV7-2 and TRBJ2-7; 9 nucleotides line up with TRBD2. The length of the CDR3 is 15 residues. In germline, CDR1 is SGHTA, CDR2 FQGNSA. Trimming removed 4 bases from V and 5 bases from J; junction bases left unmatched: 9. The CDR3 DNA is TGTGCCAGCAGCTCCTCTCGCGGGAGGGCCCACGAGCAGTACTTC. It encodes CASSSSRGRAHEQYF.

The chain employs TRBV5-1 and TRBJ1-3; 12 nucleotides align to TRBD1. CDR1 is SGHRS and CDR2 is YFSETQ in the germline V gene. The CDR3 length is 18 residues. The ends lost 4 bases at V and 2 bases at J; junction bases unmatched: 10. CDR3 DNA sequence: TGCGCCAGCAGCCTTCATCCGGGACAGGGGGCGGCTGGAAACACCATATATTTT. It yields the protein CASSLHPGQGAAGNTIYF.

The chain has TRBV6-5 and TRBJ2-2; tentatively, D is TRBD1 (7 bases). Germline loops: CDR1 MNHEY, CDR2 SVGAGI. V lost 2 bases and J 4 bases, leaving 11 bases between the germline ends. The CDR3 is made up of 15 amino acids. CDR3 DNA: TGTGCCAGCAGTTACAAGCAGGGGGGCACCGGGGAGCTGTTTTTT. It encodes CASSYKQGGTGELFF.

The V and J genes are TRBV27 and TRBJ1-6, with D tentatively TRBD1 (6 bases). The CDR3 is made up of 15 amino acids. Germline CDR1 is MNHEY and CDR2 is SMNVEV (reference sequence). Between the trimmed V and J ends, which lost 6 bases and 5 bases, there was a span of 14 bases. CDR3 nucleotides: TGTGCCAGCAGCCCCCGGGACACGAATAATTCACCCCTCCACTTT. Protein: CASSPRDTNNSPLHF.

This sequence joins TRBV6-2 or TRBV6-3 and TRBJ2-7, with no clear D. The CDR3 runs to 13 residues. Trimming stripped 6 bases from V and 0 bases from J, with 9 bases between. Germline lookup yields CDR1 MNHEY and CDR2 SVGEGT. The CDR3 region is CASSAVSSYEQYF. CDR3 nucleotides: TGTGCCAGCAGCGCCGTTAGCTCCTACGAGCAGTACTTC.

DNA for the CDR3: TGTGCCAGCAGCAAAAGAAGGGGACCCCTCCACTTT. It yields the protein CASSKRRGPLHF. The J gene is TRBJ1-6, the V gene TRBV5-6; D might be TRBD1 (5 bases). Between the trimmed V and J ends, which lost 4 bases and 12 bases, there was a span of 11 bases. CDR3 size: 12 residues. Germline assignment: CDR1 SGHDT and CDR2 YYEEEE.

V and J are TRBV5-1 and TRBJ1-4; 8 nucleotides agree with TRBD1. V gave up 2 bases and J gave up 8 bases; unmatched junction bases: 8. From germline, CDR1 is SGHRS and CDR2 YFSETQ. The CDR3 extends over 15 amino acids. The CDR3 here is CASSLQTGGGEKLFF. CDR3 bases: TGCGCCAGCAGCTTACAAACAGGGGGTGGCGAAAAACTGTTTTTT.

This rearrangement joins TRBV30 to TRBJ1-1; 7 bases fit TRBD1. CDR3 length equals 12 residues. Germline-derived CDR1 and CDR2 are GTSNPN and SVGIG (reference sequence). V gave up 2 bases and J gave up 5 bases; unmatched junction bases: 2. CDR3 DNA: TGTGCCTGGAGTCTCAGGGGGACTGAAGCTTTCTTT. Translated: CAWSLRGTEAFF. The full variable domain, its missing parts supplied by reference TRBV30 and TRBJ1-1, is SQTIHQWPATLVQPVGSPLSLECTVEGTSNPNLYWYRQAAGRGLQLLFYSVGIGQISSEVPQNLSASRPQDRQFILSSKKLLLSDSGFYLCAWSLRGTEAFFGQGTRLTVV.

The rearrangement uses TRBV5-1 and TRBJ2-1, with 12 bases aligning to TRBD2. This CDR3 comprises 17 residues. Germline V CDR1 and CDR2: SGHRS, YFSETQ. The junction had 9 bases not matched to a gene; V was cut back by 0 bases and J by 8 bases. Here the CDR3 reads CASSLEVLASGGDEQFF. In DNA, the CDR3 is TGCGCCAGCAGCTTGGAGGTCCTAGCTAGCGGGGGGGATGAGCAGTTCTTC. Variable domain in full (rest from reference TRBV5-1 and TRBJ2-1): KAGVTQTPRYLIKTRGQQVTLSCSPISGHRSVSWYQQTPGQGLQFLFEYFSETQRNKGNFPGRFSGRQFSNSRSEMNVSTLELGDSALYLCASSLEVLASGGDEQFFGPGTRLTVL.

This clone has just a few counts. The gene calls are TRBV9 and TRBJ2-6, with 13 bases lining up with TRBD2. With V trimmed by 3 bases and J by 2 bases, 2 bases remained unmatched. Germline loops: CDR1 SGDLS, CDR2 YYNGEE. The CDR3 sequence is 17 residues long. The CDR3 DNA reads as TGTGCCAGCAGCGGGGGACTAGCGGGGACTGGGGCCAACGTCCTGACTTTC. Amino acid sequence: CASSGGLAGTGANVLTF.

The chain uses TRBV5-6 and TRBJ1-5; 7 positions match TRBD1. The length of the CDR3 is 14 residues. V dropped 4 bases and J dropped 12; count of bases not matched to a gene: 13. The V gene's germline CDR1 is SGHDT and CDR2 YYEEEE. CDR3 in amino acids: CASSKGQINPLQHF. The CDR3 DNA is TGTGCCAGCAGCAAGGGACAGATAAATCCCCTCCAGCATTTT.

The genes are TRBV25-1 and TRBJ1-2; D is possibly TRBD1 (5 bases). Germline V gene lookup returns CDR1 MGHDK and CDR2 SYGVNS. CDR3 length: 14 amino acids. Trimming removed 1 base from V and 7 bases from J, with 13 bases in between. CDR3 amino acids: CASSELGRGSGYTF. Written as DNA, the CDR3 is TGTGCCAGCAGTGAATTAGGGAGGGGATCTGGCTACACCTTC.

This sequence joins TRBV5-4 and TRBJ2-6, with 7 bases that match TRBD1. In germline, CDR1 is SGHNT, CDR2 YYREEE (reference sequence). Trimming took 5 bases from V and 1 from J; bases not matched to a gene: 3. This CDR3 contains 15 residues. In DNA form, the CDR3 reads TGTGCCAGCAGACGGGACAGATCTGGGGCCAACGTCCTGACTTTC. Translation: CASRRDRSGANVLTF. The entire variable domain, with the rest obtained from reference TRBV5-4 and TRBJ2-6, is as follows: ETGVTQSPTHLIKTRGQQVTLRCSSQSGHNTVSWYQQALGQGPQFIFQYYREEENGRGNFPPRFSGLQFPNYSSELNVNALELDDSALYLCASRRDRSGANVLTFGAGSRLTVL.

The rearrangement links TRBV5-6 to TRBJ1-1; perhaps TRBD1 as D (6 bases). The V gene's germline CDR1 is SGHDT and CDR2 YYEEEE. V was shortened by 0 bases and J by 3 bases, with 6 bases between the two germline ends. This CDR3 has 13 amino acids. In DNA, the CDR3 is TGTGCCAGCAGCTTGGGGACAGACACTGAAGCTTTCTTT. Its translation is CASSLGTDTEAFF. The full variable domain, with the rest looked up from reference TRBV5-6 and TRBJ1-1, is DAGVTQSPTHLIKTRGQQVTLRCSPKSGHDTVSWYQQALGQGPQFIFQYYEEEERQRGNFPDRFSGHQFPNYSSELNVNALLLGDSALYLCASSLGTDTEAFFGQGTRLTVV.

The rearrangement joins TRBV19 to TRBJ1-1; 7 bases are a match to TRBD1. The CDR3 covers 17 residues. The V gene's germline CDR1 is LNHDA and CDR2 SQIVND (reference sequence). V gave up 3 bases and J gave up 1 base; unmatched junction bases: 11. CDR3 sequence: CASSIPRTGGGNTEAFF. In nucleotides, the CDR3 is TGTGCCAGTAGTATCCCTCGGACAGGTGGGGGGAACACTGAAGCTTTCTTT.

The table lists this clone with a count of one. The chain carries TRBV19 and TRBJ1-2; weak D call: TRBD1 (6 bases). Trimming cost V 3 bases and J 0 bases, with 8 bases left between them. The CDR3 spans 14 residues. The germline CDR1 and CDR2 sequences are LNHDA and SQIVND (reference sequence). CDR3 bases: TGTGCCAGTAGTATTGCAGGGGCTAACTATGGCTACACCTTC. Its translation: CASSIAGANYGYTF.

The rearrangement uses TRBV29-1 and TRBJ2-7; the D gene is possibly TRBD1 (6 bases). Per the germline V gene, CDR1 is SQVTM and CDR2 is ANQGSEA. V shed 6 bases and J shed 4 bases, with 13 bases lying between them. This CDR3 has 12 amino acids. The CDR3 here is CSVVNRAYEQYF. The CDR3 DNA follows: TGCAGCGTCGTAAACAGGGCGTACGAGCAGTACTTC.

The chain uses TRBV12-3 or TRBV12-4 and TRBJ2-3, with no clear D. The CDR3 is 13 residues long. Trimming cost V 0 bases and J 6 bases, with 7 bases left between them. The CDR3 DNA reads TGTGCCAGCAGTTTAGCGCAGGTGGATACGCAGTATTTT. Translated, it gives CASSLAQVDTQYF.

The chain uses TRBV4-2 and TRBJ2-3; TRBD2 matches at 8 bases. With V trimmed by 1 base and J by 4 bases, 7 bases remained unmatched. The CDR3 runs 16 residues. Germline V gives CDR1 LGHNA, CDR2 YNFKEQ. CDR3 coding DNA: TGTGCCAGCAGCCAAGTGGGCCGGGGGGGCCCAGATACGCAGTATTTT. It codes for CASSQVGRGGPDTQYF.

The J gene is TRBJ2-1, the V gene TRBV6-5; perhaps TRBD2 as D (6 bases). This CDR3 has 15 residues. The germline V gene encodes CDR1 MNHEY and CDR2 SVGAGI. Between the trimmed V and J ends, which lost 9 bases and 0 bases, there was a span of 15 bases. The CDR3 protein is CASSVRGGSYNEQFF. The CDR3 DNA reads as TGTGCCAGTTCCGTGCGGGGAGGCTCCTACAATGAGCAGTTCTTC.

On this clone itself: This specimen includes other DNA sequences encoding the same CDR3. The chain couples TRBV18 to TRBJ2-2; 10 bases match TRBD1. Germline loops: CDR1 KGHSH, CDR2 LQKENI. The CDR3 extends over 16 amino acids. V shed 3 bases, J shed 3 bases, and the junction held 4 bases outside the gene matches. CDR3 in amino acids: CASSPRQGADTGELFF. Here the CDR3 DNA reads TGTGCCAGCTCACCCCGACAGGGGGCCGACACCGGGGAGCTGTTTTTT. The full variable domain, rest sourced from reference TRBV18 and TRBJ2-2, is NAGVMQNPRHLVRRRGQEARLRCSPMKGHSHVYWYRQLPEEGLKFMVYLQKENIIDESGMPKERFSAEFPKEGPSILRIQQVVRGDSAAYFCASSPRQGADTGELFFGEGSRLTVL.

This chain uses TRBV7-2 with TRBJ2-7; the match to TRBD2 covers 13 bases. Per germline, CDR1 SGHTA and CDR2 FQGNSA. The CDR3 spans 15 residues. V gave up 5 bases and J gave up 4 bases; unmatched junction bases: 5. The CDR3 protein is CASSRTSGGPYEQYF. CDR3 DNA: TGTGCCAGCAGCAGGACTAGCGGGGGACCGTACGAGCAGTACTTC.

V is TRBV7-3 and J is TRBJ2-1, with D possibly TRBD1 on 5 matching bases. This CDR3 region has 15 residues. The V end lost 5 bases, the J end lost 3 bases, and 14 bases lay between the germline ends. Germline V gene data show CDR1 as SGHTA and CDR2 as FQGTGA. The CDR3 coding sequence is TGTGCCAGCAGCCCCCTGGGGCAGCTCTACAATGAGCAGTTCTTC. Translating it yields CASSPLGQLYNEQFF.

V and J are TRBV27 and TRBJ1-6; D is ambiguous. This CDR3 comprises 14 residues. V was cut by 10 bases and J by 0 bases, with 10 bases left in between. Germline V CDR1 and CDR2: MNHEY, SMNVEV (reference sequence). The CDR3 DNA reads as TGTGCCACCAAACAGAGCTCCTATAATTCACCCCTCCACTTT. Its protein is CATKQSSYNSPLHF.

The chain combines TRBV5-1 with TRBJ2-7, with 8 bases that match TRBD1. V dropped 9 bases and J dropped 3; count of bases not matched to a gene: 17. The germline gives CDR1 SGHRS, CDR2 YFSETQ. The CDR3 has 16 amino acids. Here the CDR3 reads CANPRPTGTGVYEQYF. Written as DNA, the CDR3 is TGCGCCAACCCCAGGCCCACCGGGACAGGTGTCTACGAGCAGTACTTC.

V usage is TRBV9 and J usage is TRBJ1-3, with D possibly being TRBD1 (6 bases). Germline CDR1 and CDR2: SGDLS and YYNGEE. This CDR3 region has 17 residues. Trimming removed 2 bases at V and 1 base at J, with 16 bases between. The CDR3 sequence is CASSVGPIQGSGNTIYF. The CDR3 DNA follows: TGTGCCAGCAGCGTCGGACCCATACAGGGATCTGGAAACACCATATATTTT.

V gene TRBV7-6 combines with J gene TRBJ1-5; D might be TRBD1 (6 bases). Germline V gene lookup returns CDR1 SGHVS and CDR2 FNYEAQ. Deletions cut 1 base from V and 4 bases from J, with 20 bases between. The length of the CDR3 is 18 residues. CDR3 loop: CASSLVCARGEGNQPQHF. Written as DNA, the CDR3 is TGTGCCAGCAGCTTAGTATGCGCCAGGGGAGAGGGAAATCAGCCCCAGCATTTT.

This clone has just a few counts. The chain carries TRBV9 and TRBJ2-1, with 9 bases aligning to TRBD2. V dropped 3 bases and J dropped 13; count of bases not matched to a gene: 8. The CDR3 is 13 residues long. Looked up from germline, CDR1 is SGDLS and CDR2 is YYNGEE. The CDR3 region is CASSAVAGARQFF. The CDR3 DNA follows: TGTGCCAGCAGCGCTGTAGCGGGGGCCCGCCAGTTCTTC.